These T cell receptor beta chains were read from a single sample in a study of regulatory T cells in long-lasting Graves disease. TCRdb independently ran MiXCR on the multiplex PCR reads; one entry per CDR3 protein. The table includes hundreds of thousands of distinct CDR3 sequences, roughly 17% detected once. This sample was also put to use in a study of T cells in Graves' hyperthyroidism and ophthalmopathy.

This material consisted of peripheral blood mononuclear cells (PBMCs), taken at new diagnosis, from a patient treated with antithyroid drugs. These receptors all stem from a woman in her thirties with Graves disease. Both conserved end residues are part of each CDR3. The order of the fields is clone size, V gene, J gene, D gene, CDR3 DNA, CDR3 protein. A D gene is named only where the DNA matches it firmly. Part of the rows lack a size; the others show once, few, many or a class for expanded clones.

few	TRBV29-1	TRBJ2-6	.	TGCAGCGTTGTAACAGCCAGCTCTGGGGCCAACGTCCTGACTTTC	CSVVTASSGANVLTF
.	TRBV6-1	TRBJ1-3	.	TGTGCCAGCAGCCCCCCCCCCAGTCGCTCTGGAAACACCATATATTTT	CASSPPPSRSGNTIYF
many	TRBV18	TRBJ2-7	TRBD2	TGTGCCAGCTCACCGTCCGGGACTAGCGGGAGAGAGCAGTACTTC	CASSPSGTSGREQYF
.	TRBV13	TRBJ2-7	TRBD1	TGTGCCAGCAGCTTTCTCGGGACAGGCTCCTACGAGCAGTACTTC	CASSFLGTGSYEQYF
many	TRBV28	TRBJ2-1	TRBD2	TGTGCCAGCAGTTTAAGGGCGGGAGGGGGCAGTGAGCAGTTCTTC	CASSLRAGGGSEQFF
many	TRBV5-1	TRBJ1-2	.	TGCGCCAGCAAAGATATCATCACACCTACTAACTATGGCTACACCTTC	CASKDIITPTNYGYTF
many	TRBV6-2/TRBV6-3	TRBJ2-1	TRBD2	TGTGCCAGCAGTTACACCGTAGCGGGGTTCATTCAAGAAGGCAATGAGCAGTTCTTC	CASSYTVAGFIQEGNEQFF
.	TRBV12-3/TRBV12-4	TRBJ2-3	.	TGTGCCAGCAGTCCCAGGCGGACTAGCACAGATACGCAGTATTTT	CASSPRRTSTDTQYF
many	TRBV19	TRBJ2-1	.	TGTGCCAGTGCGGGGAGGTTCAGGGTCGATGAGCAGTTCTTC	CASAGRFRVDEQFF
many	TRBV27	TRBJ1-5	.	TGTGCCAGCAGTTTACGGGGCGGGGATAGCAATCAGCCCCAGCATTTT	CASSLRGGDSNQPQHF
many	TRBV2	TRBJ2-1	.	TGTGCCAGCAGCCGGGACAACTCCTACAATGAGCAGTTCTTC	CASSRDNSYNEQFF
many	TRBV18	TRBJ2-3	TRBD2	TGTGCCAGCTCACCATTTTCGGGAGGGGTCACAGATACGCAGTATTTT	CASSPFSGGVTDTQYF
few	TRBV7-2	TRBJ1-5	.	TGTGCCAGCAGCGCCAACCTTCAGCCCCAGCATTTT	CASSANLQPQHF
many	TRBV2	TRBJ1-1	.	TGTGCCAGCCAAAGCGGGACCGTTACCGTGAACACTGAAGCTTTCTTT	CASQSGTVTVNTEAFF
many	TRBV15	TRBJ1-1	TRBD1	TGTGCCACCAGCTATGGGACAGGCGACACTGAAGCTTTCTTT	CATSYGTGDTEAFF
once	TRBV20-1	TRBJ1-2	.	TGCAGTCCAGGGTCAAGCTTTTATGGCTACACCTTC	CSPGSSFYGYTF
.	TRBV27	TRBJ1-2	.	TGTGCCAGCCGACCCGACCCAACGGATGGCTACACCTTC	CASRPDPTDGYTF